A single sample gave rise to the 17 T cell receptor beta chains below, sequenced in a study of identical twins. TCRdb recomputed calls from the 5' RACE reads with MiXCR, one row per CDR3 protein. Of just under 550,000 distinct CDR3 sequences in the sample, roughly 15% were seen once. The data also belong to a second study, concerning yellow fever vaccine responses in identical twins.

Input material: CD4+ T cells sorted from blood. Every receptor here comes from a woman younger than 30 in good health.

The chain carries TRBV20-1 and TRBJ2-1, with 9 bases fitting TRBD2. Germline V lookup: CDR1 DFQATT, CDR2 SNEGSKA (reference sequence). There are 13 residues in the CDR3. V shed 6 bases, J shed 15 bases, and the junction held 15 bases outside the gene matches. The CDR3 is CSAPGGREGLWFF. The CDR3 DNA sequence: TGCAGTGCCCCCGGCGGGCGGGAGGGCCTTTGGTTCTTC.

CDR3 region: CASSRTGGAGNYGYTF. The CDR3 nucleotides are TGTGCCAGCAGCCGGACAGGGGGCGCTGGGAACTATGGCTACACCTTC. The rearrangement joins TRBV7-9 to TRBJ1-2; TRBD1 agrees at 11 bases. Germline CDR1 reads SEHNR; CDR2 reads FQNEAQ (reference sequence). The CDR3 spans 16 residues. V was pared by 5 bases and J by 2 bases, with 7 bases of the junction left unmatched.

V gene TRBV4-1 combines with J gene TRBJ2-5, with a tentative D call TRBD1 (5 bases). The CDR3 is made up of 15 amino acids. With 3 bases removed from V and 1 base from J, the gap between germline ends came to 12 bases. CDR1 and CDR2 (germline): MGHRA, YSYEKL. The CDR3 sequence: CASSQGPTIQETQYF. The CDR3 nucleotides read TGCGCCAGCAGCCAGGGGCCGACCATCCAAGAGACCCAGTACTTC.

In this sample, this clonotype turned up a few times. The chain is built from TRBV5-1 and TRBJ2-7, with 8 positions matching TRBD1. J gave up 1 base and V 4 bases, and 4 bases lay outside the gene matches. Germline assignment: CDR1 SGHRS and CDR2 YFSETQ. There are 14 residues in the CDR3. The CDR3 DNA reads as TGCGCCAGCAGCACCGGACAGGGATCCTACGAGCAGTACTTC. Residues: CASSTGQGSYEQYF.

This clonotype turned up a few times. The chain joins TRBV27 to TRBJ2-1; 12 positions match TRBD2. The V gene's germline CDR1 is MNHEY and CDR2 SMNVEV (reference sequence). The ends lost 4 bases at V and 6 bases at J; junction bases unmatched: 4. This CDR3 region has 15 residues. For the CDR3, the DNA is TGTGCCAGCAGTTGGGGACTAGCGGGTGTCAATGAGCAGTTCTTC. This codes for CASSWGLAGVNEQFF.

The rearrangement joins TRBV20-1 to TRBJ2-5; TRBD1 might be the D (5 bases). Germline V lookup: CDR1 DFQATT, CDR2 SNEGSKA (reference sequence). The V and J ends lost 2 bases and 0 bases respectively, with 7 bases between them. This CDR3 contains 13 residues. The CDR3 here is CSARQGHQETQYF. The CDR3 DNA reads as TGCAGTGCTAGACAGGGCCACCAAGAGACCCAGTACTTC.

This clonotype appeared a few times. CDR3 loop: CASILLTGNTEAFF. The DNA of the CDR3 is TGTGCCAGCATTCTCTTGACGGGGAACACTGAAGCTTTCTTT. The chain uses TRBV12-3 or TRBV12-4 and TRBJ1-1; D gene uncertain. The CDR3 contains 14 residues. Between the trimmed V and J ends, which lost 7 bases and 1 base, there was a span of 13 bases.

This clonotype was recorded a few times. The chain links TRBV20-1 to TRBJ2-7; 11 positions match TRBD2. V lost 6 bases to trimming and J lost 2 bases; unmatched junction nucleotides: 6. The CDR3 is 14 amino acids. Germline CDR1 and CDR2: DFQATT and SNEGSKA (reference sequence). The CDR3 region is CSAKIAGGPYEQYF. The CDR3 nucleotides are TGCAGTGCCAAGATAGCGGGAGGGCCCTACGAGCAGTACTTC.

The chain employs TRBV24-1 and TRBJ2-1; the match to TRBD2 covers 7 bases. The J segment lost 2 bases and the V segment lost 2 bases, leaving 5 bases of the junction unmatched. This CDR3 spans 16 amino acids. Germline V gene lookup returns CDR1 KGHDR and CDR2 SFDVKD. DNA for the CDR3: TGTGCCACCAGTGATTACGGGGGGTCCACCTACAATGAGCAGTTCTTC. This sequence encodes CATSDYGGSTYNEQFF.

This clonotype was detected only a few times. This rearrangement joins TRBV7-9 to TRBJ2-7; D call uncertain. The CDR3 spans 13 residues. Germline assignment: CDR1 SEHNR and CDR2 FQNEAQ (reference sequence). V lost 2 bases and J 6 bases, leaving 11 bases between the germline ends. DNA for the CDR3: TGTGCCAGCAGCTTAAATCCCTTAGGCGAGCAGTACTTC. Translating gives CASSLNPLGEQYF.

DNA for the CDR3: TGCAGCGTTTGGGGCGGGAGGCCCCACTACGAGCAGTACTTC. Translated, it gives CSVWGGRPHYEQYF. The chain recombines TRBV29-1 with TRBJ2-7, with 8 bases that match TRBD2. V lost 5 bases and J lost 3; bases outside the gene matches: 9. The CDR3 is 14 residues long. CDR1 is SQVTM and CDR2 is ANQGSEA in the germline V gene.

V gene TRBV28 combines with J gene TRBJ2-7; D remains unclear. Per germline, CDR1 MDHEN and CDR2 SYDVKM. CDR3 length: 14 residues. Trimming cost V 0 bases and J 8 bases, with 14 bases left between them. CDR3: CASSLWPSATKQYF. In nucleotides, the CDR3 is TGTGCCAGCAGTTTATGGCCTTCCGCCACCAAGCAGTACTTC. The full variable domain, its missing parts supplied by reference TRBV28 and TRBJ2-7, is DVKVTQSSRYLVKRTGEKVFLECVQDMDHENMFWYRQDPGLGLRLIYFSYDVKMKEKGDIPEGYSVSREKKERFSLILESASTNQTSMYLCASSLWPSATKQYFGPGTRLTVT.

The sample holds a few counts of this clonotype. The J gene is TRBJ2-1, the V gene TRBV6-4, with D unclear. There are 14 residues in the CDR3. The germline gives CDR1 MRHNA, CDR2 SNTAGT. V lost 2 bases and J lost 10, with 15 bases in between. The CDR3 loop is CASSDMFGLGEQFF. The DNA for the CDR3 is TGTGCCAGCAGTGACATGTTCGGTCTAGGGGAGCAGTTCTTC.

J is TRBJ1-5 and V is TRBV6-1, with 9 bases fitting TRBD1. Germline assignment: CDR1 MNHNS and CDR2 SASEGT. This CDR3 is built from 16 residues. J was trimmed by 6 bases and V by 2 bases; bases with no gene match: 8. The CDR3 reads CASSEMPGQGFQPQHF. The CDR3 region has the DNA TGTGCCAGCAGTGAAATGCCGGGACAGGGTTTTCAGCCCCAGCATTTT.

The chain employs TRBV20-1 and TRBJ2-5; tentative D call: TRBD1 (6 bases). Trimming cost V 2 bases and J 2 bases, with 18 bases left between them. This CDR3 region has 16 residues. CDR1 and CDR2 from the germline V gene are DFQATT and SNEGSKA (reference sequence). The CDR3 loop is CSARRGQGFGQETQYF. DNA for the CDR3: TGCAGTGCTAGAAGGGGCCAGGGGTTCGGACAAGAGACCCAGTACTTC.

This clonotype appeared a few times. CDR3 bases: TGTGCCAGCAGTTTTCCCGACAGGGGCACTGAAGCTTTCTTT. Translated, it gives CASSFPDRGTEAFF. The chain employs TRBV12-3 or TRBV12-4 and TRBJ1-1; 8 bases fit TRBD1. This CDR3 spans 14 amino acids. With V trimmed by 3 bases and J by 4 bases, 4 bases remained unmatched.

The chain is built from TRBV12-3 or TRBV12-4 and TRBJ1-6, with D maybe TRBD1 (6 bases). V lost 0 bases, J lost 14 bases, and 11 bases lay in between. There are 13 residues in the CDR3. The CDR3 DNA reads TGTGCCAGCAGTTTAGCTACAGGGTTTTCCCTCCACTTT. Amino acid sequence: CASSLATGFSLHF.